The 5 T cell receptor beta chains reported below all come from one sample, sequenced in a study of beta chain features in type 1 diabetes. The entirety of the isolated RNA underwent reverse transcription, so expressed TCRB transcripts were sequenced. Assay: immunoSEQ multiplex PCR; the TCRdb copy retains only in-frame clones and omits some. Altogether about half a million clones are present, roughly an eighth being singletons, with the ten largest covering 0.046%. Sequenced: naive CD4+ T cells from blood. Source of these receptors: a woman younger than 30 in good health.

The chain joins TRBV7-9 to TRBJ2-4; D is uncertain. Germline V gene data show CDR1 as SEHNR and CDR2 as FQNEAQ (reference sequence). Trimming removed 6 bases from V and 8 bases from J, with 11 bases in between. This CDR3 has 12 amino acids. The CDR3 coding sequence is TGTGCCAGCAGGGAAGGACGGGACATTCAGTACTTC. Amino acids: CASREGRDIQYF.

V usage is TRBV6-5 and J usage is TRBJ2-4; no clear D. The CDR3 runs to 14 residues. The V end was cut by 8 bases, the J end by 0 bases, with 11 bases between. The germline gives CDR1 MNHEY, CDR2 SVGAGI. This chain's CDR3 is CASGVGLAKNIQYF. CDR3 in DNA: TGTGCCAGCGGGGTGGGGTTAGCCAAAAACATTCAGTACTTC.

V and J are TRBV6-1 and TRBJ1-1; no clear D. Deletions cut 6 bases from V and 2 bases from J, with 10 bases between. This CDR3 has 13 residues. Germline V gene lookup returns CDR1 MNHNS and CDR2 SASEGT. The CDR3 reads CASSPFPNTEAFF. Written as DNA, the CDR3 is TGTGCCAGCAGCCCTTTTCCTAACACTGAAGCTTTCTTT.

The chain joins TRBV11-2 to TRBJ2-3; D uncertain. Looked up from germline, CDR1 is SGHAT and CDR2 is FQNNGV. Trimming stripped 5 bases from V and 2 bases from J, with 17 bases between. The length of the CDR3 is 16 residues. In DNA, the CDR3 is TGTGCCAGCAGCCCCAGACGAAGCCCCGCCACAGATACGCAGTATTTT. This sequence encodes CASSPRRSPATDTQYF. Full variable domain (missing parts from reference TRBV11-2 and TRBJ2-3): EAGVAQSPRYKIIEKRQSVAFWCNPISGHATLYWYQQILGQGPKLLIQFQNNGVVDDSQLPKDRFSAERLKGVDSTLKIQPAKLEDSAVYLCASSPRRSPATDTQYFGPGTRLTVL.

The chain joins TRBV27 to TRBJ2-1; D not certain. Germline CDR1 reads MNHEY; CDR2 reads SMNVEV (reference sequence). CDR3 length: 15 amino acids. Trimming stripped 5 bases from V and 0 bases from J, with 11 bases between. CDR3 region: CASSATPSSYNEQFF. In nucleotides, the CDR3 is TGTGCCAGCAGTGCGACCCCCAGCTCCTACAATGAGCAGTTCTTC.